This entry describes one T cell receptor beta chain. TCRdb recomputed calls from the RT-PCR reads with MiXCR, one row per CDR3 protein. The table includes some 880,000 distinct CDR3 sequences, about a sixth detected once. These data originate in a study of patients and donors after allogeneic stem cell transplantation. This CDR3 comprises 13 residues. Germline V gene data show CDR1 as DFQATT and CDR2 as SNEGSKA (reference sequence). Trimming cost V 3 bases and J 6 bases, with 11 bases left between them. The receptor comes from a human donor who was either an allogeneic HSCT recipient or a stem cell or donor lymphocyte infusion donor (not recorded which). It is not recorded whose cells these are; they may come from a transplant donor. V is TRBV20-1 and J is TRBJ2-2; D may be TRBD2 (6 bases). The sequenced sample was blood, either unsorted or a sorted T cell fraction (not recorded which). CDR3: CSARRDVAGELFF. In DNA, the CDR3 is TGCAGTGCTAGGCGGGATGTCGCCGGGGAGCTGTTTTTT.